Sequencing of this TCR beta chain was carried out in a study of blood T cell repertoires in COVID-19. Study-level background: Collection of acute and convalescent COVID-19 samples took place in the United States, Italy and Spain.

CDR1 is SGHTA and CDR2 is FQGTGA in the germline V gene. Trimming cost V 2 bases and J 5 bases, with 12 bases left between them. The CDR3 spans 14 residues. In the original analysis: Reference gene primer amplification gave estimated nucleated cell counts. Clones were sequenced by immunoSEQ multiplex PCR, and TCRdb holds only the in-frame ones, with some missing. V and J calls and clone size are copied from that table; D and trimming were computed from the DNA. Here the sample spans some 200,000 clones, approximately 83% being singletons. A Seattle source enrolled patients during active infection and followed them longitudinally.

This clonotype was sampled from a woman in her 30s with COVID-19, enrolled during active disease. This rearrangement joins TRBV7-3 to TRBJ2-5, with a tentative D call TRBD2 (6 bases). Source material: peripheral blood. The CDR3 DNA sequence: TGTGCCAGCAGCTTATCGGGAGAAGGGGAGACCCAGTACTTC. Translated: CASSLSGEGETQYF.